A single sample is the source of the 22 T cell receptor beta chains below, sequenced in a study of T cell repertoires in cytomegalovirus infection. TCRdb reprocessed the reads with MiXCR, giving one entry per CDR3 protein. This table has about 180,000 distinct CDR3 sequences, about a sixth appearing once. Sequencing used CD8+ T cells from PBMCs. Receptor source: a human donor in good health (CMV status not recorded). Some clones in this sample may be carry-over from other donors' samples.

The chain recombines TRBV11-2 with TRBJ2-1, with TRBD2 matching over 14 bases. Germline CDR1 and CDR2: SGHAT and FQNNGV. CDR3 size: 15 residues. V shed 5 bases and J 9 bases; nucleotides not matched to a gene: 6. CDR3: CASSARLAGGPEQFF. The CDR3 coding sequence is TGTGCCAGCAGCGCAAGACTAGCGGGGGGGCCTGAGCAGTTCTTC.

The rearrangement joins TRBV18 to TRBJ1-5, with TRBD1 as a possible D gene (5 bases). CDR1 is KGHSH, CDR2 LQKENI, per germline. The CDR3 contains 18 residues. Trimming removed 5 bases at V and 0 bases at J, with 20 bases between. The CDR3 reads CASSSQPSTGGSNQPQHF. In DNA, the CDR3 is TGTGCCAGCTCATCCCAGCCTTCCACGGGGGGTAGCAATCAGCCCCAGCATTTT.

This rearrangement joins TRBV12-3 or TRBV12-4 to TRBJ1-4, with unresolved D. This CDR3 spans 14 amino acids. V gave up 1 base and J gave up 3 bases, with 6 bases separating them. The CDR3 loop reads CASSLVTANEKLFF. As DNA, the CDR3 is TGTGCCAGCAGTTTAGTGACTGCTAATGAAAAACTGTTTTTT.

V usage is TRBV7-4 and J usage is TRBJ2-1; D not resolved. Germline lookup yields CDR1 SGHVT and CDR2 SQSDAQ. V was pared by 3 bases and J by 8 bases, with 5 bases between. The CDR3 is 11 residues long. The CDR3 loop reads CASSFRDEQFF. CDR3 bases: TGTGCCAGCAGCTTTCGTGATGAGCAGTTCTTC.

The chain carries TRBV7-9 and TRBJ1-1; 10 bases map to TRBD1. There are 15 residues in the CDR3. Germline trimming cut 7 bases from V and 5 bases from J; bases unmatched to any gene: 10. CDR1 and CDR2 (germline): SEHNR, FQNEAQ (reference sequence). The CDR3 region has the DNA TGTGCCAGCAACCCGGTCGACAGGGGGCTAACTGAAGCTTTCTTT. It codes for CASNPVDRGLTEAFF.

The rearrangement uses TRBV6-5 and TRBJ2-7; 7 nucleotides match TRBD1. The germline V gene encodes CDR1 MNHEY and CDR2 SVGAGI. CDR3 length equals 14 residues. The junction had 1 base not matched to a gene; V was cut back by 2 bases and J by 0 bases. This CDR3 reads CASSYGTASYEQYF. As DNA, the CDR3 is TGTGCCAGCAGTTACGGGACAGCCTCCTACGAGCAGTACTTC.

In this sample, this clonotype turned up a few times. The CDR3 here is CASSQVSGNSPLHF. The CDR3 DNA reads TGCGCCAGCAGCCAAGTTTCGGGGAATTCACCCCTCCACTTT. This chain joins TRBV4-3 and TRBJ1-6; D ambiguous. CDR1 and CDR2 from the germline V gene are LGHNA and YSLEER. V lost 1 base and J lost 7, with 8 bases in between. This CDR3 spans 14 amino acids.

This clonotype occurred a few times. The rearrangement joins TRBV11-2 to TRBJ1-1; 7 bases agree with TRBD1. In germline, CDR1 is SGHAT, CDR2 FQNNGV. The CDR3 sequence is 15 residues long. V lost 6 bases and J lost 0; bases outside the gene matches: 7. CDR3 bases: TGTGCCAGCAGTTGGGACAGAGCCATGAACACTGAAGCTTTCTTT. Translation: CASSWDRAMNTEAFF.

The chain employs TRBV7-2 and TRBJ2-7, with D possibly being TRBD1 (6 bases). V lost 5 bases and J lost 2, with 16 bases in between. CDR3 size: 15 residues. In germline, CDR1 is SGHTA, CDR2 FQGNSA. This chain's CDR3 is CASSPFGGPAYEQYF. The CDR3 DNA reads TGTGCCAGCAGCCCGTTTGGGGGCCCCGCCTACGAGCAGTACTTC.

This clonotype was counted between two and nine times. The chain has TRBV29-1 and TRBJ1-2; 7 bases fit TRBD1. There are 12 residues in the CDR3. Germline-derived CDR1 and CDR2 are SQVTM and ANQGSEA. The V gene end was trimmed by 6 bases and the J gene end by 6 bases; junction bases not matched to a gene: 7. The CDR3 DNA reads TGCAGCGTAGCCGACAGGGAGGATGGCTACACCTTC. The encoded protein is CSVADREDGYTF.

This clonotype was seen only a few times. The chain employs TRBV20-1 and TRBJ2-7, with D hard to call. Trimming cost V 2 bases and J 0 bases, with 5 bases left between them. Germline lookup yields CDR1 DFQATT and CDR2 SNEGSKA (reference sequence). This CDR3 is built from 12 residues. The CDR3 reads CSARHYSYEQYF. CDR3 in DNA: TGCAGTGCTAGACACTACTCCTACGAGCAGTACTTC.

This clonotype was detected only a few times. The CDR3 reads CASSLDPASGNTIYF. For the CDR3, the DNA is TGTGCCAGCAGCTTAGACCCGGCCTCTGGAAACACCATATATTTT. The chain recombines TRBV7-8 with TRBJ1-3, with D unclear. Trimming left V 1 base short and J 0 bases short, with 7 bases between. Germline values: CDR1 SGHVS, CDR2 FQNEAQ. The CDR3 has 15 amino acids.

This clonotype was observed a handful of times. The CDR3 sequence is CASSQAVEGYTF. The CDR3 DNA is TGTGCCAGCAGCCAAGCCGTGGAAGGCTACACCTTC. This chain uses TRBV14 with TRBJ1-2, with D uncertain. The V gene lost 1 base and the J gene lost 8 bases, with 8 bases spanning the gap. The germline V gene encodes CDR1 SGHDN and CDR2 FVKESK. The CDR3 contains 12 residues.

The table lists this clonotype with a few counts. V is TRBV6-5 and J is TRBJ2-1, with TRBD1 identical over 7 bases. This CDR3 comprises 14 residues. The ends lost 7 bases at V and 5 bases at J; junction bases unmatched: 8. CDR1 MNHEY and CDR2 SVGAGI come from the germline V gene. CDR3: CASTSGTVDNEQFF. In nucleotides, the CDR3 is TGTGCCAGCACCTCCGGGACAGTAGACAATGAGCAGTTCTTC.

A few counts support this clonotype. CDR3 loop: CSVEGTGPPGEQFF. Here the CDR3 DNA reads TGCAGCGTTGAAGGCACAGGGCCCCCGGGTGAGCAGTTCTTC. The chain couples TRBV29-1 to TRBJ2-1, with D possibly TRBD1 on 6 matching bases. The ends were cut back, 1 base at V and 9 bases at J, with 16 bases in the middle. CDR1 SQVTM and CDR2 ANQGSEA come from the germline V gene. This CDR3 has 14 amino acids.

The rearrangement joins TRBV12-3 or TRBV12-4 to TRBJ1-4; a weak D match, TRBD1 (5 bases). Trimming left V 6 bases short and J 4 bases short, with 21 bases between. The CDR3 consists of 17 residues. CDR3 amino acids: CASSPRDGHYVNEKLFF. DNA for the CDR3: TGTGCCAGCAGCCCTCGGGACGGCCACTACGTTAATGAAAAACTGTTTTTT.

V gene TRBV11-2 combines with J gene TRBJ2-5; D ambiguous. Trimming removed 1 base from V and 5 bases from J, with 11 bases in between. Germline CDR1 SGHAT, CDR2 FQNNGV. The CDR3 extends over 14 amino acids. The CDR3 sequence is CASSLVSVTETQYF. CDR3 nucleotides: TGTGCCAGCAGCTTAGTGAGCGTCACCGAGACCCAGTACTTC.

This clonotype appeared a few times. The J gene is TRBJ2-1, the V gene TRBV20-1, with D perhaps matching TRBD1 (7 bases). From germline, CDR1 is DFQATT and CDR2 SNEGSKA (reference sequence). Trimming pared 0 bases from V and 4 bases from J, leaving 13 bases between. The CDR3 runs to 15 residues. DNA for the CDR3: TGCAGTGCTAGAGATCCGGAGGGGGCTTACAATGAGCAGTTCTTC. Protein product: CSARDPEGAYNEQFF.

In its sample, this clonotype was seen a few times. The genes are TRBV2 and TRBJ1-5; 7 bases are a match to TRBD1. The CDR3 extends over 14 amino acids. Germline CDR1 and CDR2: SNHLY and FYNNEI. J lost 0 bases, V lost 7 bases, and 3 bases had no gene match. The CDR3 nucleotides are TGTGCCAGCATAGGGACAGATAGCAATCAGCCCCAGCATTTT. Residues: CASIGTDSNQPQHF.

This clonotype was seen only a few times. The V gene is TRBV7-6, the J gene TRBJ1-1; a possible D gene is TRBD1 (6 bases). Trimming left V 3 bases short and J 1 base short, with 15 bases between. Germline CDR1 and CDR2: SGHVS and FNYEAQ. The CDR3 has 16 residues. The CDR3 coding sequence is TGTGCCAGCAGCTTCCGATCCGGGACACAGAACACTGAAGCTTTCTTT. It codes for CASSFRSGTQNTEAFF.

This clonotype has only a few counts. V usage is TRBV28 and J usage is TRBJ2-2; tentative D call: TRBD2 (6 bases). Per germline, CDR1 MDHEN and CDR2 SYDVKM. The CDR3 sequence is 13 residues long. The V gene lost 6 bases and the J gene lost 5 bases, with 10 bases spanning the gap. CDR3 residues: CASSGRGTGELFF. CDR3 DNA: TGTGCCAGCAGCGGTCGGGGGACCGGGGAGCTGTTTTTT.

This sequence joins TRBV7-8 and TRBJ2-2, with D tentatively TRBD1 (6 bases). V lost 5 bases, J lost 4 bases, and 11 bases lay in between. The CDR3 has 14 residues. Germline lookup yields CDR1 SGHVS and CDR2 FQNEAQ. In DNA, the CDR3 is TGTGCCAGCAGCAAGGCCAGGGGCACCGGGGAGCTGTTTTTT. Translation gives CASSKARGTGELFF.